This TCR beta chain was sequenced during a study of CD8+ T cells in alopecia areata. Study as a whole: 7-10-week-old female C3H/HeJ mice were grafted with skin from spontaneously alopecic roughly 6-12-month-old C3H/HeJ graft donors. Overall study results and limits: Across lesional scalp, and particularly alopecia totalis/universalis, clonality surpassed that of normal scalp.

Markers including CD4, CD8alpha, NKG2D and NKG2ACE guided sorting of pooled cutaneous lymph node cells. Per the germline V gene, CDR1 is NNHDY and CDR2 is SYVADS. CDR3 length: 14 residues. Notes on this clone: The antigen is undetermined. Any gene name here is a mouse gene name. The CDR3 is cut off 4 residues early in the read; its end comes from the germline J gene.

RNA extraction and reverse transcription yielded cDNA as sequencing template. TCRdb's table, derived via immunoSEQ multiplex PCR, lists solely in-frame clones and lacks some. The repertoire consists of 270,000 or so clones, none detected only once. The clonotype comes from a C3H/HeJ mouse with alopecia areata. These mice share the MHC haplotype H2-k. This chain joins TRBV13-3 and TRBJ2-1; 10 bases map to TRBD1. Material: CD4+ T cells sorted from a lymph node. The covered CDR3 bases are TGTGCCAGCAGTGGTCGGGACAGGGGCACT. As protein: CASSGRDRGT. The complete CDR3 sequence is CASSGRDRGTEQFF.